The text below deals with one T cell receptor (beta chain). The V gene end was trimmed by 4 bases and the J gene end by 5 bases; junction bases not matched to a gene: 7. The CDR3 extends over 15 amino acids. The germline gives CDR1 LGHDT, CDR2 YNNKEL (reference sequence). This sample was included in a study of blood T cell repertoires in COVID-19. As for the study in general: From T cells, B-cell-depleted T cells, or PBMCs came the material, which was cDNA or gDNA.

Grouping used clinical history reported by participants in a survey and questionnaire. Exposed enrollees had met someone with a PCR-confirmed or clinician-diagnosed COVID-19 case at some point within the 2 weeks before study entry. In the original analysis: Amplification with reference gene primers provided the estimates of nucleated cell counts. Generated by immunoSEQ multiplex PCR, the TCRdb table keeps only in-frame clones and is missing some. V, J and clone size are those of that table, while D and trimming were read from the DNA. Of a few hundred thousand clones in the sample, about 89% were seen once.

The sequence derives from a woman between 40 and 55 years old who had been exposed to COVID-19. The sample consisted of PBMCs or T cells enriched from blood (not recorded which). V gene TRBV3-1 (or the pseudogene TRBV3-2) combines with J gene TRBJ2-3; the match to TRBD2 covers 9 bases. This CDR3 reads CASSLTGGRGDTQYF. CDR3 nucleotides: TGTGCCAGCAGCCTGACGGGCGGGAGGGGAGATACGCAGTATTTT.